These 29 T cell receptor beta chains were all obtained from the same sample, sequenced in a study of OX40 agonist ivuxolimab in advanced cancers. Repertoires were generated with immunoSEQ multiplex PCR, while TCRdb's copy carries only in-frame clones and drops some. The sample has tens of thousands of clones; roughly 87% are singletons. This material consisted of CD4+ or CD8+ T cells sorted from blood, taken in a trial of the OX40 agonist ivuxolimab. The receptors come from an adult with an advanced solid tumor such as melanoma, head and neck, liver or kidney cancer.

V and J are TRBV30 and TRBJ2-6; D unclear. CDR3 length: 14 amino acids. Trimming removed 4 bases from V and 4 bases from J, with 11 bases in between. CDR1 GTSNPN and CDR2 SVGIG come from the germline V gene (reference sequence). The CDR3: CAWTKGTGANVLTF. The CDR3, as DNA: TGTGCCTGGACGAAGGGTACCGGGGCCAACGTCCTGACTTTC.

V and J are TRBV30 and TRBJ1-6; possibly TRBD1 for D (5 bases). Germline V lookup: CDR1 GTSNPN, CDR2 SVGIG (reference sequence). This CDR3 is built from 15 residues. Trimming shortened V by 4 bases and J by 6 bases, and 16 bases separated the two germline ends. The DNA of the CDR3 is TGTGCCTGGACCCCTCCGGGACGGATTAATTCACCCCTCCACTTT. Protein sequence: CAWTPPGRINSPLHF.

The chain joins TRBV6-5 to TRBJ2-7; 11 bases map to TRBD2. Looked up from germline, CDR1 is MNHEY and CDR2 is SVGAGI. V was pared by 4 bases and J by 6 bases, with 8 bases of the junction left unmatched. This CDR3 spans 15 amino acids. This CDR3 reads CASSSGLAALGEQYF. The CDR3 coding sequence is TGTGCCAGCAGTTCGGGACTAGCGGCCCTTGGCGAGCAGTACTTC.

V is TRBV6-5 and J is TRBJ1-1; D is unresolved. Trimming removed 8 bases at V and 4 bases at J, with 11 bases between. This CDR3 contains 12 residues. CDR1 is MNHEY and CDR2 is SVGAGI in the germline V gene. The CDR3 coding sequence is TGTGCCAGCCAAACCGTTGGCACTGAAGCTTTCTTT. It yields the protein CASQTVGTEAFF.

J is TRBJ1-6 and V is TRBV2; the D gene is possibly TRBD1 (5 bases). The CDR3 is 18 residues long. Trimming stripped 2 bases from V and 0 bases from J, with 14 bases between. CDR1 is SNHLY and CDR2 is FYNNEI in the germline V gene. This CDR3 is CASSELPADSSYNSPLHF. For the CDR3, the DNA is TGTGCCAGCAGTGAATTGCCGGCAGACAGCTCCTATAATTCACCCCTCCACTTT.

V is TRBV4-1 and J is TRBJ2-1; D perhaps matches TRBD2 (5 bases). The V and J ends lost 2 bases and 3 bases respectively, with 14 bases between them. Per germline, CDR1 MGHRA and CDR2 YSYEKL. CDR3 size: 16 residues. The CDR3 protein is CASSQTWQEVYNEQFF. As DNA, the CDR3 is TGCGCCAGCAGCCAAACGTGGCAGGAGGTCTACAATGAGCAGTTCTTC.

The count of this clone is one. This chain uses TRBV7-2 with TRBJ1-5, with D unresolved. V shed 5 bases and J shed 1 base, with 9 bases lying between them. Germline assignment: CDR1 SGHTA and CDR2 FQGNSA. CDR3 size: 14 residues. The CDR3 sequence is CASSAQRSNQPQHF. The DNA for the CDR3 is TGTGCCAGCAGCGCACAGAGAAGCAATCAGCCCCAGCATTTT.

The rearrangement links TRBV5-1 to TRBJ1-4; D perhaps matches TRBD1 (6 bases). The CDR3 has 14 residues. Germline CDR1 reads SGHRS; CDR2 reads YFSETQ. The V gene lost 3 bases and the J gene lost 4 bases, with 10 bases spanning the gap. CDR3 sequence: CASSSGDDNEKLFF. In DNA, the CDR3 is TGCGCCAGCAGCTCAGGGGATGATAATGAAAAACTGTTTTTT.

This chain links TRBV19 with TRBJ1-3, with a weak D call TRBD1 (6 bases). The CDR3 totals 15 residues. Trimming pared 8 bases from V and 0 bases from J, leaving 14 bases between. Germline V gene data show CDR1 as LNHDA and CDR2 as SQIVND (reference sequence). CDR3 amino acids: CASYNRASSGNTIYF. CDR3 coding DNA: TGTGCCAGTTACAACAGGGCTAGCTCTGGAAACACCATATATTTT.

The chain recombines TRBV6-6 with TRBJ2-7; D uncertain. Germline values: CDR1 MNHNY, CDR2 SVGAGI (reference sequence). CDR3 length equals 11 residues. With 5 bases removed from V and 4 bases from J, the gap between germline ends came to 6 bases. In nucleotides, the CDR3 is TGTGCCAGCAGTACGGAATACGAGCAGTACTTC. This translates into CASSTEYEQYF.

The genes are TRBV19 and TRBJ2-5; possible D gene TRBD2, 5 bases. This CDR3 region has 14 residues. Deletions cut 5 bases from V and 2 bases from J, with 12 bases between. The germline V gene has CDR1 LNHDA and CDR2 SQIVND (reference sequence). This CDR3 reads CASSPRRGQETQYF. The CDR3 nucleotides are TGTGCCAGTAGTCCTCGCCGGGGTCAAGAGACCCAGTACTTC.

The V and J genes are TRBV19 and TRBJ1-5, with TRBD1 as a possible D gene (5 bases). CDR3 length: 15 residues. V was shortened by 5 bases and J by 1 base, with 12 bases between the two germline ends. Germline CDR1 is LNHDA and CDR2 is SQIVND (reference sequence). DNA of the CDR3: TGTGCCAGTAGTGTGACAGTTAGGAGCAATCAGCCCCAGCATTTT. It is translated as CASSVTVRSNQPQHF.

J is TRBJ2-3 and V is TRBV6-1, with 7 bases lining up with TRBD2. This CDR3 is built from 13 residues. The germline gives CDR1 MNHNS, CDR2 SASEGT. This CDR3 reads CATYSGVADTQYF. The CDR3, as DNA: TGTGCAACTTACAGCGGGGTCGCAGATACGCAGTATTTT.

The chain couples TRBV19 to TRBJ2-5; 8 bases agree with TRBD2. V lost 6 bases to trimming and J lost 7 bases; unmatched junction nucleotides: 13. The CDR3 totals 15 residues. CDR1 is LNHDA and CDR2 is SQIVND in the germline V gene (reference sequence). In nucleotides, the CDR3 is TGTGCCAGTAGCCCCGGGGGGGGTGGGTTCGTGACCCAGTACTTC. Protein: CASSPGGGGFVTQYF. The variable domain in full, with the rest retrieved from reference TRBV19 and TRBJ2-5, is DGGITQSPKYLFRKEGQNVTLSCEQNLNHDAMYWYRQDPGQGLRLIYYSQIVNDFQKGDIAEGYSVSREKKESFPLTVTSAQKNPTAFYLCASSPGGGGFVTQYFGPGTRLLVL.

This clone was counted a single time. The chain uses TRBV2 and TRBJ2-4; D is undetermined. CDR3 length: 13 amino acids. Germline CDR1 is SNHLY and CDR2 is FYNNEI. The V and J ends lost 5 bases and 5 bases respectively, with 10 bases between them. The CDR3 sequence: CASSRAPENIQYF. The CDR3 coding sequence is TGTGCCAGCAGTCGGGCCCCTGAAAACATTCAGTACTTC.

The rearrangement joins TRBV5-8 to TRBJ1-1; 11 positions agree with TRBD1. The CDR3 spans 16 residues. Germline values: CDR1 SGHTS, CDR2 YDEGEE. The V and J ends lost 2 bases and 6 bases, in that order; junction bases with no gene match: 9. The CDR3 loop is CASSLSSPGQGAEAFF. In DNA, the CDR3 is TGTGCCAGCAGCTTATCGTCGCCGGGACAGGGGGCTGAAGCTTTCTTT.

J is TRBJ2-2 and V is TRBV19, with 7 bases aligning to TRBD1. Trimming at V came to 3 bases and at J to 5 bases, leaving 3 bases not matched to a gene. Germline CDR1 reads LNHDA; CDR2 reads SQIVND (reference sequence). The CDR3 totals 14 residues. CDR3 DNA: TGTGCCAGTAGTATCGGGACAGAAACCGGGGAGCTGTTTTTT. It yields the protein CASSIGTETGELFF.

V and J are TRBV10-3 and TRBJ1-3; 8 bases line up with TRBD1. CDR3 length: 16 amino acids. The junction had 8 bases not matched to a gene; V was cut back by 3 bases and J by 4 bases. Germline values: CDR1 ENHRY, CDR2 SYGVKD. This CDR3 reads CAISDRGLLWGNTIYF. CDR3 nucleotide sequence: TGTGCCATCAGTGACAGGGGGCTGCTTTGGGGAAACACCATATATTTT.

The chain uses TRBV6-1 and TRBJ2-7, with D maybe TRBD1 (6 bases). CDR1 MNHNS and CDR2 SASEGT come from the germline V gene. This CDR3 is built from 14 residues. V was clipped by 7 bases and J by 2 bases, with 15 bases between them. The DNA for the CDR3 is TGTGCCAGCATCCCGACAGGAACGGCCTACGAGCAGTACTTC. This gives the protein CASIPTGTAYEQYF.

This clone was observed a single time. The chain has TRBV14 and TRBJ2-3; unclear D gene. V gave up 4 bases and J gave up 3 bases, with 2 bases separating them. The CDR3 runs to 11 residues. CDR1 and CDR2 from the germline V gene are SGHDN and FVKESK. CDR3 sequence: CASSLTDTQYF. The CDR3 nucleotides read TGTGCCAGCAGCCTGACAGATACGCAGTATTTT.

The chain couples TRBV6-6 to TRBJ2-2; D unresolved. In germline, CDR1 is MNHNY, CDR2 SVGAGI (reference sequence). This CDR3 has 15 amino acids. The V and J ends lost 5 bases and 5 bases respectively, with 15 bases between them. CDR3 loop: CASSPDRLETGELFF. The CDR3 nucleotides are TGTGCCAGCAGTCCCGATCGGCTGGAAACCGGGGAGCTGTTTTTT.

The chain has TRBV15 and TRBJ1-5; D is ambiguous. The CDR3 is made up of 13 amino acids. Germline V gene sequence: CDR1 LNHNV, CDR2 YYDKDF (reference sequence). The germline V and J ends were trimmed by 0 bases and 9 bases, with 9 bases remaining between them. The CDR3 DNA reads as TGTGCCACCAGCAGAGATCGCGGGAGGCCCCAGCATTTT. It yields the protein CATSRDRGRPQHF. Filled out from reference TRBV15 and TRBJ1-5, the complete variable domain reads DAMVIQNPRYQVTQFGKPVTLSCSQTLNHNVMYWYQQKSSQAPKLLFHYYDKDFNNEADTPDNFQSRRPNTSFCFLDIRSPGLGDTAMYLCATSRDRGRPQHFGDGTRLSIL.

The chain employs TRBV6-5 and TRBJ1-1, with TRBD1 matching 7 bases. In germline, CDR1 is MNHEY, CDR2 SVGAGI. This CDR3 contains 14 residues. V lost 6 bases to trimming and J lost 5 bases; unmatched junction nucleotides: 9. The CDR3 nucleotides read TGTGCCAGCAGCCCGACGGGACAGAGGACTGAAGCTTTCTTT. Translating it yields CASSPTGQRTEAFF.

In regard to this clone: This same CDR3 is encoded by further DNA sequences in the sample. The chain has TRBV15 and TRBJ1-6; D is unresolved. The CDR3 totals 13 residues. Germline V lookup: CDR1 LNHNV, CDR2 YYDKDF (reference sequence). Trimming pared 1 base from V and 7 bases from J, leaving 5 bases between. CDR3 DNA: TGTGCCACCAGCAGAGGCAGAAATTCACCCCTCCACTTT. Protein product: CATSRGRNSPLHF.

The chain combines TRBV5-1 with TRBJ2-3; possible D gene TRBD2, 7 bases. This CDR3 spans 14 amino acids. The ends were cut back, 1 base at V and 2 bases at J, with 8 bases in the middle. Germline CDR1 is SGHRS and CDR2 is YFSETQ. The CDR3 DNA follows: TGCGCCAGCAGCTTGCGGGGGGCCACAGATACGCAGTATTTT. Its translation is CASSLRGATDTQYF.

The V and J genes are TRBV6-1 and TRBJ1-5, with D uncertain. Germline V gene data show CDR1 as MNHNS and CDR2 as SASEGT. Trimming shortened V by 3 bases and J by 4 bases, and 7 bases separated the two germline ends. The CDR3 loop spans 13 amino acids. CDR3 sequence: CASSDVTNQPQHF. DNA for the CDR3: TGTGCCAGCAGTGACGTAACGAATCAGCCCCAGCATTTT.

With regard to this clone: Different DNA sequences within this sample yield the same CDR3. This rearrangement joins TRBV18 to TRBJ2-7; D is perhaps TRBD2 (6 bases). V was clipped by 3 bases and J by 1 base, with 7 bases between them. The CDR3 spans 13 residues. Germline CDR1 and CDR2: KGHSH and LQKENI. The CDR3 DNA sequence: TGTGCCAGCTCACCGGGACTGTCCTACGAGCAGTACTTC. Amino acid sequence: CASSPGLSYEQYF.

This clone came up once. The V and J genes are TRBV7-9 and TRBJ2-3, with 9 bases fitting TRBD2. CDR1 SEHNR and CDR2 FQNEAQ come from the germline V gene (reference sequence). The CDR3 runs 16 residues. V shed 5 bases, J shed 1 base, and the junction held 7 bases outside the gene matches. The CDR3 DNA sequence: TGTGCCAGCAGCCGGACTAGCGTGATGGGCACAGATACGCAGTATTTT. Protein product: CASSRTSVMGTDTQYF.

This chain links TRBV5-8 with TRBJ1-3; tentative D call: TRBD1 (6 bases). CDR1 is SGHTS, CDR2 YDEGEE, per germline. V shed 4 bases and J shed 3 bases, with 14 bases lying between them. This CDR3 comprises 15 residues. The CDR3 DNA follows: TGTGCCAGCAGCCCCCCGGCAGGGGATGGAAACACCATATATTTT. This gives the protein CASSPPAGDGNTIYF.